This is a list of T cell receptor beta chains from one sample in a study of patients and donors after allogeneic stem cell transplantation. TCRdb reprocessed the RT-PCR reads via MiXCR and lists one record per CDR3 protein. The sample carries about 110,000 distinct CDR3 sequences, roughly 35% recorded once. The sequenced sample consisted of blood, either unsorted or a sorted T cell fraction (not recorded which). These receptors originate from a human donor who was either an allogeneic HSCT recipient or a stem cell or donor lymphocyte infusion donor (not recorded which). It is not recorded whose cells these are; they may come from a transplant donor. CDR3s include the opening cysteine and the closing phenylalanine or tryptophan. D genes are given only for firm matches. Clone sizes are given selectively: once, few, many, or a class where the clone is expanded.

D gene | J gene | V gene | clone size | CDR3 protein | CDR3 DNA
TRBD2 | TRBJ2-2 | TRBV12-3/TRBV12-4 | . | CASSHSGRNGGELFF | TGTGCCAGCAGTCATAGCGGGAGGAATGGCGGGGAGCTGTTTTTT
. | TRBJ1-5 | TRBV27 | . | CASSLVRGVGQPQHF | TGTGCCAGCAGTTTGGTTCGGGGAGTTGGGCAGCCCCAGCATTTT
TRBD2 | TRBJ2-3 | TRBV29-1 | . | CSVVRGRATDTQYF | TGCAGCGTTGTACGAGGGAGGGCTACAGATACGCAGTATTTT
. | TRBJ1-1 | TRBV5-5 | . | CASSLGQFRTEAFF | TGTGCCAGCAGCTTGGGGCAGTTTCGGACTGAAGCTTTCTTT
. | TRBJ1-2 | TRBV12-3/TRBV12-4 | . | CASSSAGPRRHYGYTF | TGTGCCAGCAGTTCAGCCGGGCCTCGGAGGCACTATGGCTACACCTTC
. | TRBJ1-2 | TRBV4-3 | few | CASSQDPGLGYGYTF | TGCGCCAGCAGCCAAGATCCGGGTCTCGGGTATGGCTACACCTTC
. | TRBJ1-2 | TRBV6-5 | few | CASRPGQYASYTF | TGTGCCAGCAGGCCCGGACAGTATGCGAGCTACACCTTC
. | TRBJ2-1 | TRBV9 | few | CASSPRLLRNEQFF | TGTGCCAGCAGCCCCCGACTACTTCGGAATGAGCAGTTCTTC
. | TRBJ1-1 | TRBV10-3 | once | CAIRKSTGMNTEAFF | TGTGCCATCAGAAAATCGACAGGCATGAACACTGAAGCTTTCTTT
. | TRBJ2-5 | TRBV3-1 | . | CASSPRPQETQYF | TGTGCCAGCAGCCCTAGACCCCAAGAGACCCAGTACTTC
. | TRBJ1-2 | TRBV6-5 | many | CASSLNGGTAYGYTF | TGTGCCAGCAGTTTAAATGGGGGGACCGCTTATGGCTACACCTTC
TRBD2 | TRBJ2-1 | TRBV28 | . | CASSWGLAGRSYNEQFF | TGTGCCAGCAGTTGGGGACTAGCGGGTCGGTCCTACAATGAGCAGTTCTTC
. | TRBJ1-1 | TRBV6-2/TRBV6-3 | few | CASSADWNTEAFF | TGTGCCAGCAGTGCGGACTGGAACACTGAAGCTTTCTTT
TRBD1 | TRBJ1-1 | TRBV5-6 | few | CASSLEDRAFEAFF | TGTGCCAGCAGCTTGGAGGACAGGGCGTTTGAAGCTTTCTTT
. | TRBJ1-5 | TRBV6-1 | few | CASSEAQPQHF | TGTGCCAGCAGTGAAGCTCAGCCCCAGCATTTT
. | TRBJ2-7 | TRBV5-1 | few | CASSSGPDTYEQYF | TGCGCCAGCAGCTCCGGGCCAGATACCTACGAGCAGTACTTC
. | TRBJ2-7 | TRBV4-1 | few | CASSQDKRTAFYEQYF | TGCGCCAGCAGCCAAGATAAACGGACTGCCTTCTACGAGCAGTACTTC
. | TRBJ2-2 | TRBV9 | . | CASSVGLETGELFF | TGTGCCAGCAGCGTAGGGCTAGAGACCGGGGAGCTGTTTTTT
. | TRBJ2-7 | TRBV12-3/TRBV12-4 | . | CASKGPSGNEQYF | TGTGCCAGCAAGGGACCGTCGGGAAACGAGCAGTACTTC
TRBD1 | TRBJ2-1 | TRBV12-3/TRBV12-4 | . | CASRRQGANNEQFF | TGTGCCAGCAGGAGACAGGGGGCCAACAATGAGCAGTTCTTC
. | TRBJ1-3 | TRBV5-1 | few | CASSLDMRSSGNTIYF | TGCGCCAGCAGCCTGGACATGCGGAGCTCTGGAAACACCATATATTTT
. | TRBJ1-5 | TRBV12-3/TRBV12-4 | once | CASSFSAGPQPQHF | TGTGCCAGCAGTTTTTCCGCAGGGCCTCAGCCCCAGCATTTT
. | TRBJ2-2 | TRBV20-1 | . | CSADRGFTGELFF | TGCAGTGCTGATAGAGGATTTACCGGGGAGCTGTTTTTT
TRBD2 | TRBJ2-1 | TRBV28 | . | CASSLPTSGRVNEQFF | TGTGCCAGCAGTCTACCGACTAGCGGGAGAGTTAATGAGCAGTTCTTC
TRBD1 | TRBJ1-2 | TRBV20-1 | few | CSAKVPGTDYGYTF | TGCAGTGCAAAGGTCCCCGGGACAGACTATGGCTACACCTTC
. | TRBJ1-4 | TRBV12-3/TRBV12-4 | . | CASSLFPPELTEKLFF | TGTGCCAGCAGTTTATTCCCACCCGAATTGACCGAAAAACTGTTTTTT
. | TRBJ2-1 | TRBV20-1 | . | CSARVNEQFF | TGCAGTGCTAGGGTAAATGAGCAGTTCTTC
TRBD1 | TRBJ2-5 | TRBV5-6 | . | CASSFGTGKTQYF | TGTGCCAGCAGCTTTGGGACAGGGAAGACCCAGTACTTC
TRBD1 | TRBJ1-1 | TRBV12-3/TRBV12-4 | few | CASSRTGGLNTEAFF | TGTGCCAGCAGTCGGACAGGTGGACTGAACACTGAAGCTTTCTTT
. | TRBJ2-3 | TRBV24-1 | few | CATGDTTDTQYF | TGTGCCACCGGGGACACCACAGATACGCAGTATTTT
TRBD2 | TRBJ2-5 | TRBV28 | . | CASSPKREQETQYF | TGTGCCAGCAGCCCAAAGCGGGAACAAGAGACCCAGTACTTC
. | TRBJ1-1 | TRBV12-3/TRBV12-4 | . | CASNRDLGNTEAFF | TGTGCCAGCAACAGGGACCTCGGGAACACTGAAGCTTTCTTT
. | TRBJ2-5 | TRBV7-6 | . | CASSFRGERQTQYF | TGTGCCAGCAGCTTCAGGGGTGAGCGGCAGACCCAGTACTTC
. | TRBJ1-5 | TRBV18 | . | CASSTEQWQPQHF | TGTGCCAGCTCAACAGAGCAATGGCAGCCCCAGCATTTT
. | TRBJ2-3 | TRBV10-3 | . | CAIRKGGSTDTQYF | TGTGCCATCAGAAAAGGGGGTAGCACAGATACGCAGTATTTT
. | TRBJ1-1 | TRBV5-1 | few | CASSLPQGGGNTEAFF | TGCGCCAGCAGCCTCCCCCAAGGAGGGGGTAACACTGAAGCTTTCTTT
TRBD2 | TRBJ2-7 | TRBV20-1 | once | CSARVLAGVRYEQYF | TGCAGTGCTAGAGTTCTAGCGGGAGTAAGGTACGAGCAGTACTTC
. | TRBJ2-7 | TRBV20-1 | few | CSASARGSSYEQYF | TGCAGTGCTAGTGCCCGGGGGAGCTCCTACGAGCAGTACTTC
. | TRBJ1-1 | TRBV5-1 | few | CASSLRWQGSEAFF | TGCGCCAGCAGCCTGAGGTGGCAGGGGTCTGAAGCTTTCTTT
. | TRBJ2-1 | TRBV11-2 | . | CASSSGTRGSYNEQFF | TGTGCCAGCAGCTCAGGGACCAGGGGCTCCTACAATGAGCAGTTCTTC
TRBD2 | TRBJ2-1 | TRBV7-2 | . | CASGPSGRPNEQFF | TGTGCCAGCGGACCTAGCGGGAGGCCCAATGAGCAGTTCTTC
. | TRBJ1-5 | TRBV12-3/TRBV12-4 | . | CASSLRAEYQPQHF | TGTGCCAGCAGCCTCCGGGCGGAGTATCAGCCCCAGCATTTT
TRBD2 | TRBJ2-5 | TRBV4-2 | . | CASSLAWTSRIQETQYF | TGTGCCAGCAGCCTTGCCTGGACTAGCAGGATCCAAGAGACCCAGTACTTC
. | TRBJ1-1 | TRBV29-1 | few | CSGRRALSWDTEAFF | TGCAGCGGGCGCCGGGCCCTAAGTTGGGACACTGAAGCTTTCTTT
TRBD1 | TRBJ2-5 | TRBV18 | . | CASSPSRGETQYF | TGTGCCAGCTCACCGTCCAGGGGGGAGACCCAGTACTTC
. | TRBJ2-7 | TRBV6-2/TRBV6-3 | . | CASRRQGNYEQYF | TGTGCCAGCAGGCGCCAGGGAAACTACGAGCAGTACTTC
TRBD2 | TRBJ2-1 | TRBV20-1 | once | CSARAPGLASYNEQFF | TGCAGTGCTAGAGCCCCGGGACTAGCGTCCTACAATGAGCAGTTCTTC
TRBD2 | TRBJ2-1 | TRBV20-1 | . | CSARGRETNEQFF | TGCAGTGCTAGGGGGAGGGAGACGAATGAGCAGTTCTTC